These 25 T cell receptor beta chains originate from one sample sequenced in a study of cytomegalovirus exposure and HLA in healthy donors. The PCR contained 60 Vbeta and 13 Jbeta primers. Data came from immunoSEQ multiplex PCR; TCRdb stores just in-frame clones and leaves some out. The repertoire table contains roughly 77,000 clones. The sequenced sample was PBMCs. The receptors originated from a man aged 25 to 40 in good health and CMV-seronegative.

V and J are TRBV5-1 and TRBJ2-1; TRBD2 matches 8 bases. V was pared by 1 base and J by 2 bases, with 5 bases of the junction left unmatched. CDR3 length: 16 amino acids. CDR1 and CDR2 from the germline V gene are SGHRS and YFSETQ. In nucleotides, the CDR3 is TGCGCCAGCAGCTTGTACGGGGGGGGTCCCTACAATGAGCAGTTCTTC. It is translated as CASSLYGGGPYNEQFF.

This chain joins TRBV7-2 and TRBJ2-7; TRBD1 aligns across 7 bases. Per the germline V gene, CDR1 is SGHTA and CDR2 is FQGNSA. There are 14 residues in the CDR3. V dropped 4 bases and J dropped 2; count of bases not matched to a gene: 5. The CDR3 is CASSSSGTAYEQYF. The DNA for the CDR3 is TGTGCCAGCAGCTCGTCCGGGACAGCCTACGAGCAGTACTTC.

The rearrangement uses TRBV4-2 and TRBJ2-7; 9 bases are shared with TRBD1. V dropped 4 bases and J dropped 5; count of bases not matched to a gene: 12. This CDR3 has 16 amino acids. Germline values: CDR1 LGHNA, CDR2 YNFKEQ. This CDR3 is CASSRSPGQGSDEQYF. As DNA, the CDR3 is TGTGCCAGCAGCCGTTCTCCGGGACAGGGTAGCGACGAGCAGTACTTC.

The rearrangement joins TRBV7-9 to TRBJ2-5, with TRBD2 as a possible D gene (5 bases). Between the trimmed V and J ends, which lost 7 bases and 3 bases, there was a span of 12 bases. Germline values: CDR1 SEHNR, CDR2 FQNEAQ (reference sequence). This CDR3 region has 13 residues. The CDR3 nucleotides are TGTGCCAGCAAACATGGACTTAAAGAGACCCAGTACTTC. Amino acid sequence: CASKHGLKETQYF.

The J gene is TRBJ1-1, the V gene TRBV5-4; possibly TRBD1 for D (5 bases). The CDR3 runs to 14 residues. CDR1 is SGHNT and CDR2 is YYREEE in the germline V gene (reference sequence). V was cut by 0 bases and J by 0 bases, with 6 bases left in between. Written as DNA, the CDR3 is TGTGCCAGCAGCTTGGCCAGGGTGAACACTGAAGCTTTCTTT. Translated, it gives CASSLARVNTEAFF.

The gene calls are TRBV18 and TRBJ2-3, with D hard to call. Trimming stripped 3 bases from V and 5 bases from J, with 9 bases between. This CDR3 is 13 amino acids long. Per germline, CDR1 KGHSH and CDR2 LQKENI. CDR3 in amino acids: CASSPTLIDTQYF. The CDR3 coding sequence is TGTGCCAGCTCACCGACTCTCATAGATACGCAGTATTTT. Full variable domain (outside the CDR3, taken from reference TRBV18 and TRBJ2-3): NAGVMQNPRHLVRRRGQEARLRCSPMKGHSHVYWYRQLPEEGLKFMVYLQKENIIDESGMPKERFSAEFPKEGPSILRIQQVVRGDSAAYFCASSPTLIDTQYFGPGTRLTVL.

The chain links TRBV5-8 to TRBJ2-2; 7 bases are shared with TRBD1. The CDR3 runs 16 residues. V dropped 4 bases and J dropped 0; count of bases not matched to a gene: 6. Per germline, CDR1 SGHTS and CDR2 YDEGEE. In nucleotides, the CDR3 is TGTGCCAGCAGCCCGGGACAGCCAACGAACACCGGGGAGCTGTTTTTT. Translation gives CASSPGQPTNTGELFF. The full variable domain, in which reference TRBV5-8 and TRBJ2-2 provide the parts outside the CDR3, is EAGVTQSPTHLIKTRGQQATLRCSPISGHTSVYWYQQALGLGLQFLLWYDEGEERNRGNFPPRFSGRQFPNYSSELNVNALELEDSALYLCASSPGQPTNTGELFFGEGSRLTVL.

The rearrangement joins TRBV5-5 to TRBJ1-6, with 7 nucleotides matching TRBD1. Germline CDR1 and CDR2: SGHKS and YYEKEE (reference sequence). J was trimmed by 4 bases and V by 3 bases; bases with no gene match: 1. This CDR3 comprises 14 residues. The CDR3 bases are TGTGCCAGCAGCTGGACAGGTTATAATTCACCCCTCCACTTT. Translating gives CASSWTGYNSPLHF.

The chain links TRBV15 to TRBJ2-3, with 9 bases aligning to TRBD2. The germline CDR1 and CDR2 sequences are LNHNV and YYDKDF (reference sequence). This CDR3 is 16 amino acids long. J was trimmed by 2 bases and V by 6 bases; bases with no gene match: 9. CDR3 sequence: CATSAREGAPTDTQYF. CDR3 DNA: TGTGCCACCAGTGCGCGGGAGGGGGCACCCACAGATACGCAGTATTTT.

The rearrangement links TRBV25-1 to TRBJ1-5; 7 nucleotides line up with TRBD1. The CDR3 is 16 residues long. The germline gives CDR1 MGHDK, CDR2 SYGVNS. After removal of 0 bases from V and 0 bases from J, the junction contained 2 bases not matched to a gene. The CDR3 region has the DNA TGTGCCAGCAGTGAATACGGGACAGATAGCAATCAGCCCCAGCATTTT. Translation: CASSEYGTDSNQPQHF.

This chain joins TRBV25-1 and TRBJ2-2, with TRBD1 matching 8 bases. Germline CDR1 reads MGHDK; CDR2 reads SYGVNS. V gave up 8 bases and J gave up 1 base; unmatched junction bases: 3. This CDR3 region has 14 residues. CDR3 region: CASLDRGNTGELFF. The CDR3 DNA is TGTGCCAGCCTCGACAGGGGGAACACCGGGGAGCTGTTTTTT.

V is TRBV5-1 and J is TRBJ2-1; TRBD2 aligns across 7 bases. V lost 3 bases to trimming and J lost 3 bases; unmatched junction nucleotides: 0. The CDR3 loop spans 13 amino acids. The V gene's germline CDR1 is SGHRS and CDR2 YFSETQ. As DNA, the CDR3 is TGCGCCAGCAGCTGGGGGGGCTACAATGAGCAGTTCTTC. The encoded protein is CASSWGGYNEQFF.

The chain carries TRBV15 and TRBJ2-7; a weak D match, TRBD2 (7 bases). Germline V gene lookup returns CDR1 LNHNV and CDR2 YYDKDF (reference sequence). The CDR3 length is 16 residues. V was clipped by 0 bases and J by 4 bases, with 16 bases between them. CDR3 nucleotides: TGTGCCACCAGCAGAGATTGGGGGAGGGGGATGTACGAGCAGTACTTC. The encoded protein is CATSRDWGRGMYEQYF.

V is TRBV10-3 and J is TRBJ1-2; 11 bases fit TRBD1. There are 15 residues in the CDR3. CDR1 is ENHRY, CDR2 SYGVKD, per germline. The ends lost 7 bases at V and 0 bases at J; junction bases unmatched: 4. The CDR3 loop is CAIMGQGGTNYGYTF. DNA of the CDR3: TGTGCCATCATGGGACAGGGGGGAACTAACTATGGCTACACCTTC.

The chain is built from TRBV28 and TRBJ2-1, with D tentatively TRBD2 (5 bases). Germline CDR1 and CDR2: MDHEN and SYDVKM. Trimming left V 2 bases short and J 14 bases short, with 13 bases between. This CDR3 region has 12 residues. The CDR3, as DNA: TGTGCCAGCAGTTTAATAATCCACGGGGAGTTCTTC. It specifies CASSLIIHGEFF.

CDR3: CASSEAWAGGGTEAFF. The CDR3 region has the DNA TGTGCCAGCAGTGAAGCGTGGGCAGGCGGAGGGACTGAAGCTTTCTTT. The gene calls are TRBV6-1 and TRBJ1-1, with no clear D. Trimming took 0 bases from V and 5 from J, leaving 16 bases between them. The V gene's germline CDR1 is MNHNS and CDR2 SASEGT. The CDR3 is made up of 16 amino acids.

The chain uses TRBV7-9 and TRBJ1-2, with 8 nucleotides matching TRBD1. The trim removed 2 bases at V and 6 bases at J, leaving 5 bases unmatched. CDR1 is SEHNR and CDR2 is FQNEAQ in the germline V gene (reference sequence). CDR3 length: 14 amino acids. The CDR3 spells CASSLIGQGDGYTF. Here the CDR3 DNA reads TGTGCCAGCAGCTTAATAGGACAGGGCGATGGCTACACCTTC.

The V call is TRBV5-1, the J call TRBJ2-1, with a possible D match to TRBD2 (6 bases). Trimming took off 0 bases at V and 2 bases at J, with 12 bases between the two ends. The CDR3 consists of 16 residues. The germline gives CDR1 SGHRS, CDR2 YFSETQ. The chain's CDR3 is CASSLVADKPYNEQFF. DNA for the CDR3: TGCGCCAGCAGCTTGGTAGCGGACAAGCCCTACAATGAGCAGTTCTTC.

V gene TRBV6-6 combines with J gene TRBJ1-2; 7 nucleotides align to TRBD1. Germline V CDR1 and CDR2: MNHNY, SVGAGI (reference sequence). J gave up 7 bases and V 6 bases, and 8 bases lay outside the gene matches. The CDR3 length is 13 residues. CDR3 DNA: TGTGCCAGCAGCATCAGTCCAGGGGGTGGCTACACCTTC. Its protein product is CASSISPGGGYTF.

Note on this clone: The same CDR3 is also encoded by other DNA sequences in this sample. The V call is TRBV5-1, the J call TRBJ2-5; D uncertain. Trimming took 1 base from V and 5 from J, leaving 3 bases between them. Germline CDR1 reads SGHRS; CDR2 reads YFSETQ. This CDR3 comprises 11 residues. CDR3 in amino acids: CASSLQETQYF. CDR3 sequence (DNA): TGCGCCAGCAGCTTGCAGGAGACCCAGTACTTC.

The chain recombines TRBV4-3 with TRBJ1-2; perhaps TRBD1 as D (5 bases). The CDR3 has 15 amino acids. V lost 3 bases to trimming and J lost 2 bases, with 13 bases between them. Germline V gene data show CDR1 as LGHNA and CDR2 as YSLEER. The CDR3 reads CASSHTSGGNYGYTF. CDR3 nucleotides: TGCGCCAGCAGCCACACCTCCGGGGGGAACTATGGCTACACCTTC.

The CDR3 DNA sequence: TGCGCCAGCAGCTTATCCCAATCCGGGGATACGCAGTATTTT. This codes for CASSLSQSGDTQYF. V usage is TRBV5-1 and J usage is TRBJ2-3; D call uncertain. Trimming pared 2 bases from V and 6 bases from J, leaving 13 bases between. CDR3 length: 14 amino acids. Germline CDR1 SGHRS, CDR2 YFSETQ.

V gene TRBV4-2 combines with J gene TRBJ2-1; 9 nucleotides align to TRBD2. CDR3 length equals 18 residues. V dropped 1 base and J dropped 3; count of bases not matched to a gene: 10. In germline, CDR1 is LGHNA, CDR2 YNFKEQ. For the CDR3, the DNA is TGTGCCAGCAGCCAAGGCTCTAATAGCGGGGGTGTCTACAATGAGCAGTTCTTC. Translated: CASSQGSNSGGVYNEQFF.

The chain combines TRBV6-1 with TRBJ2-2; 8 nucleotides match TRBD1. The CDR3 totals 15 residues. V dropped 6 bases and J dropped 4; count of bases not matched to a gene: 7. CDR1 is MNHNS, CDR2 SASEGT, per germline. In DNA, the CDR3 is TGTGCCAGCAGGGACCCCAGGGGGCGCACCGGGGAGCTGTTTTTT. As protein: CASRDPRGRTGELFF.

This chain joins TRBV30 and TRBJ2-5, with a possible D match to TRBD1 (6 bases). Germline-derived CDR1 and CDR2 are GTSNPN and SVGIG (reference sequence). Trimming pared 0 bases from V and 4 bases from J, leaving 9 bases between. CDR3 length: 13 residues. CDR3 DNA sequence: TGTGCCTGGAGTGTGCAGGGGCCAGAGACCCAGTACTTC. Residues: CAWSVQGPETQYF.